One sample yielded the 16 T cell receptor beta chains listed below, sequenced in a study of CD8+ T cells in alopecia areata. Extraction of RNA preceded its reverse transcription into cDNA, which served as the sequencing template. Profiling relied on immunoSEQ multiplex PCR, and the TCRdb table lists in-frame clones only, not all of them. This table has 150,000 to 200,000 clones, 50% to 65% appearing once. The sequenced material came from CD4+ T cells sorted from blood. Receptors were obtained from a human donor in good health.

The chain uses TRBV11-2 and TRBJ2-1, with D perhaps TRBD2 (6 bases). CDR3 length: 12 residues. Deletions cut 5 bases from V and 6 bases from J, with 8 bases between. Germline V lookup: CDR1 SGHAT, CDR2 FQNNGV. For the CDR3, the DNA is TGTGCCAGCAGCGGGACTGTCAATGAGCAGTTCTTC. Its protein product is CASSGTVNEQFF.

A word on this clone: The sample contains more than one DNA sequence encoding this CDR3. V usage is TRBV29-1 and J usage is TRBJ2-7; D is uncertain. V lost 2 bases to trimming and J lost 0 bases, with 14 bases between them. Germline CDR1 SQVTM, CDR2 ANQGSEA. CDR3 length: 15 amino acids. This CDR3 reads CSVELGTGVSYEQYF. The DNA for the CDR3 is TGCAGCGTTGAACTTGGAACGGGCGTCTCCTACGAGCAGTACTTC.

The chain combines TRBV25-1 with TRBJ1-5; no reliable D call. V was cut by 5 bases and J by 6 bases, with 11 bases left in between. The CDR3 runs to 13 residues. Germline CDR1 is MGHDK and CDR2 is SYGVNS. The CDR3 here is CASSPPGVQPQHF. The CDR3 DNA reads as TGTGCCAGCAGTCCACCGGGAGTTCAGCCCCAGCATTTT.

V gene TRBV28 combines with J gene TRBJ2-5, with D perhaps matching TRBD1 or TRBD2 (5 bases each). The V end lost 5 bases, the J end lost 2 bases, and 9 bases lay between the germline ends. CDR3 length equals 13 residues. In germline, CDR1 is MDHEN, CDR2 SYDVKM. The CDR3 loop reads CASSIGGQETQYF. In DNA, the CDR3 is TGTGCCAGCAGTATTGGGGGACAAGAGACCCAGTACTTC.

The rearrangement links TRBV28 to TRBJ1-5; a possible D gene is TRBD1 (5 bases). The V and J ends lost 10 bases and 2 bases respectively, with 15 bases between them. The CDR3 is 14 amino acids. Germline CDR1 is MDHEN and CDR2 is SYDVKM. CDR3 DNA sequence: TGTGCCATCCAAGAGGGAGGGGGCAATCAGCCCCAGCATTTT. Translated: CAIQEGGGNQPQHF.

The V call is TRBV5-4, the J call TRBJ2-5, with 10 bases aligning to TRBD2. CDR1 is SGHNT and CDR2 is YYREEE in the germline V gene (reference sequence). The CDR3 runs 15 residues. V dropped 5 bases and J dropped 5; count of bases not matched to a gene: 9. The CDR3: CASRSSGSFGETQYF. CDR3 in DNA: TGTGCCAGCAGGTCTAGCGGGAGTTTCGGGGAGACCCAGTACTTC.

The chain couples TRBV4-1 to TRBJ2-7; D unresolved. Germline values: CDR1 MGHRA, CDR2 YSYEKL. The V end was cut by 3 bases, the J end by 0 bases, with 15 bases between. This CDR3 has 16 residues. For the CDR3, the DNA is TGCGCCAGCAGCCAGGTTCCGGGCGCGTACTCCTACGAGCAGTACTTC. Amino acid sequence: CASSQVPGAYSYEQYF.

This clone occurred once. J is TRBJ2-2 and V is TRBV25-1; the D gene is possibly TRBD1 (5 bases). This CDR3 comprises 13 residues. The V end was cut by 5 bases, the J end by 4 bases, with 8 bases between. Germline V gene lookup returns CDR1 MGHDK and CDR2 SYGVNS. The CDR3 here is CASSRQITGELFF. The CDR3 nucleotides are TGTGCCAGCAGTAGACAGATCACCGGGGAGCTGTTTTTT.

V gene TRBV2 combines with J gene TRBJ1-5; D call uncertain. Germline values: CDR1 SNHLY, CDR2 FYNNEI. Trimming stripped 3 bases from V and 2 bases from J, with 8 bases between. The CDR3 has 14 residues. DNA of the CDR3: TGTGCCAGCAGTGACTGGGGAGGCAATCAGCCCCAGCATTTT. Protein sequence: CASSDWGGNQPQHF.

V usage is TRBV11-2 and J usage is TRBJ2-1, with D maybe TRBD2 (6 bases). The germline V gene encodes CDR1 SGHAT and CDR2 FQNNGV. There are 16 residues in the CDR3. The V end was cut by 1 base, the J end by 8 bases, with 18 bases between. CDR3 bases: TGTGCCAGCAGCTTAGGGTACGGGAGTTTGTCCGATGAGCAGTTCTTC. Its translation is CASSLGYGSLSDEQFF.

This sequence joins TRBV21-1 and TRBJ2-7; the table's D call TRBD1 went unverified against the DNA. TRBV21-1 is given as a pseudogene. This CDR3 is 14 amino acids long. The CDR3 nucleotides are TGTGCCAGCAGCAAAGAGAACAGGGGGTACGAGCAGTACTTC. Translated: CASSKENRGYEQYF.

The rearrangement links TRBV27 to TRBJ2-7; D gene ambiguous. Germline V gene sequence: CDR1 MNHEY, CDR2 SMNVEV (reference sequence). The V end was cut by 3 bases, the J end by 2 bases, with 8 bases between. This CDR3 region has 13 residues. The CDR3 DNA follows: TGTGCCAGCAGTTTCACGTATCCCTACGAGCAGTACTTC. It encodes CASSFTYPYEQYF.

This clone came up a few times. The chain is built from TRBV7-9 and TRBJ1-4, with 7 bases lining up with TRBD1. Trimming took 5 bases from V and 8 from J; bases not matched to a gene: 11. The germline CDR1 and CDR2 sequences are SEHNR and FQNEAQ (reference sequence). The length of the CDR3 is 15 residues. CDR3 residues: CASSPTLTRGEKLFF. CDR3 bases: TGTGCCAGCAGCCCCACCTTGACCAGGGGGGAAAAACTGTTTTTT.

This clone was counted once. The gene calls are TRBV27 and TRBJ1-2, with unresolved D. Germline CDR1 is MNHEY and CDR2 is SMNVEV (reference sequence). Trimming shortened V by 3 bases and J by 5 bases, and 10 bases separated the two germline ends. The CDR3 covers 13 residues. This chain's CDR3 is CASSFLGRYGYTF. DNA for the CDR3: TGTGCCAGCAGTTTCTTGGGGAGGTATGGCTACACCTTC.

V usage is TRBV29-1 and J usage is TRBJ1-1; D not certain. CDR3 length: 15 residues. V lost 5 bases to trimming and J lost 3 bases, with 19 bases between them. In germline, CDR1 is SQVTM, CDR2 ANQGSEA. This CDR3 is CSVSGLVGRDTEAFF. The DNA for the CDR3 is TGCAGCGTTAGCGGCCTCGTCGGTCGGGACACTGAAGCTTTCTTT.

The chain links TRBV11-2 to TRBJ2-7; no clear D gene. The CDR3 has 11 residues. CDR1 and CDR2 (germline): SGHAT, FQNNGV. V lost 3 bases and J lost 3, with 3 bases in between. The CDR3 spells CASSFIYEQYF. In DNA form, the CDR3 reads TGTGCCAGCAGCTTTATCTACGAGCAGTACTTC.